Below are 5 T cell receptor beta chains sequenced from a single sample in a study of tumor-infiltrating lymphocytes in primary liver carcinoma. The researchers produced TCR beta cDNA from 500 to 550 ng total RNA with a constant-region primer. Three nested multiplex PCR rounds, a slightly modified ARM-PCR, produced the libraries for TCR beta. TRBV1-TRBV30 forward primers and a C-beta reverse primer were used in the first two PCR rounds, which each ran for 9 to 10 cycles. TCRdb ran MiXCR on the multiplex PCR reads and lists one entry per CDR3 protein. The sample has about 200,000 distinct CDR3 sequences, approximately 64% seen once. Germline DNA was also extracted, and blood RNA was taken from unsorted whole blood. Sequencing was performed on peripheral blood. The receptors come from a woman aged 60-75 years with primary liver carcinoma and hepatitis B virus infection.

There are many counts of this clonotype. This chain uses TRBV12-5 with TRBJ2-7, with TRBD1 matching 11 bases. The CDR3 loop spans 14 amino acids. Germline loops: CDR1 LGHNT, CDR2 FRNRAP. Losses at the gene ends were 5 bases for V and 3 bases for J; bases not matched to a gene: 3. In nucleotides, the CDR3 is TGTGCTAGTGGTCCGGGACAGGGGGTCTACGAGCAGTACTTC. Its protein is CASGPGQGVYEQYF.

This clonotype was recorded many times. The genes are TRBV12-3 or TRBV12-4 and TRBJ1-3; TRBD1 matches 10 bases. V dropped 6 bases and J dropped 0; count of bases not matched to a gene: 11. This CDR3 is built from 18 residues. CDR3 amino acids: CASSRQGAGTHSGNTIYF. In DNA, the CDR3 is TGTGCCAGCAGCCGACAGGGGGCTGGAACCCACTCTGGAAACACCATATATTTT.

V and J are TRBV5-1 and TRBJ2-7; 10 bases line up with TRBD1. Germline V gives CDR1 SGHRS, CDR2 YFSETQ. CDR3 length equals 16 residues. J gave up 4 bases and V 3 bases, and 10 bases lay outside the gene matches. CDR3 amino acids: CASSSRPPGQGYEQYF. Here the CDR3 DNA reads TGCGCCAGCAGCTCAAGGCCCCCGGGACAGGGGTACGAGCAGTACTTC.

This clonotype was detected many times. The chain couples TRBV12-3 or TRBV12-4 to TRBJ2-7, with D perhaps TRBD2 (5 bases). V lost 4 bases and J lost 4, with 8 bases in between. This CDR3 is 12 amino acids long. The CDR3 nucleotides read TGTGCCAGCAGTTCGGGGTTATACGAGCAGTACTTC. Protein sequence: CASSSGLYEQYF.

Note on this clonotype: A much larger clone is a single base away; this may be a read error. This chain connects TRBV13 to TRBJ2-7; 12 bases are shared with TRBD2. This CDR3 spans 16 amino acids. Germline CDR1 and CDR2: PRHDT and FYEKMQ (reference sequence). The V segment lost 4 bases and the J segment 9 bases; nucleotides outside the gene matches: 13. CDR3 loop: CASSSETSGGRLGQYF. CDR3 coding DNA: TGTGCCAGCAGCTCAGAGACTAGCGGGGGACGCCTGGGGCAGTACTTC.